This T cell receptor beta chain was obtained from a study of cytomegalovirus exposure and HLA in healthy donors. Study as a whole: In terms of ancestry, the Caucasian-associated cluster contained about four fifths of the approximately 400 genotyped donors.

Both 60 Vbeta primers and 13 Jbeta primers went into the PCR. Per the original methods: It was a later analysis that counted some 80 million unique TCR beta chains, of which around 11 million were shared. This table comes from immunoSEQ multiplex PCR, and its TCRdb copy is limited to in-frame clones, with some not included. V, J and clone size derive from that table, while D and trimming were established from the DNA sequence. The sample lists about 94,000 clones; roughly 80% were seen once. V was shortened by 5 bases and J by 1 base, with 9 bases between the two germline ends. There are 13 residues in the CDR3. The V gene's germline CDR1 is SGHVS and CDR2 FNYEAQ.

Material: PBMCs. This sequence originates from a man aged 25 to 40 in good health and CMV-seronegative. V usage is TRBV7-6 and J usage is TRBJ2-7, with a tentative D call TRBD1 (7 bases). The CDR3 protein is CASSAGQSYEQYF. The CDR3 DNA reads as TGTGCCAGCAGCGCGGGACAGTCCTACGAGCAGTACTTC.